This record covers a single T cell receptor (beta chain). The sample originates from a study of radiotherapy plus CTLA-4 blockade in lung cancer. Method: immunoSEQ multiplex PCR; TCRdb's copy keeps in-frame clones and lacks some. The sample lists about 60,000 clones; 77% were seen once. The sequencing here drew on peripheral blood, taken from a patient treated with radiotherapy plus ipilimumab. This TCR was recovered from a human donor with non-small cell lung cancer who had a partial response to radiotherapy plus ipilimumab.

The CDR3 sequence: CASSGRVRDEQYF. The CDR3 region has the DNA TGCGCCAGCAGTGGCAGGGTTCGCGACGAGCAGTACTTC. The genes are TRBV10-1 and TRBJ2-7, with TRBD1 as a possible D gene (5 bases). The CDR3 totals 13 residues. The V gene's germline CDR1 is WNHNN and CDR2 SYGVQD (reference sequence). Trimming removed 4 bases from V and 5 bases from J, with 12 bases in between.